This T cell receptor (beta chain) is from a study of post-analysis software for immune sequencing data. Overall study results and limits: Controls showed lower frequencies than patients for five TRBV segments, and TRBV5-6, TRBV5-1 and TRBV20-1 were among these. For normalized Chao1 diversity, multiple sclerosis patients scored significantly lower than controls did.

The CDR3 length is 12 residues. Germline values: CDR1 ENHRY, CDR2 SYGVKD. This clonotype was observed once. What it recognizes is unknown. The authors incorporated unique molecular identifiers into the TCR beta cDNA libraries. Using its own MiXCR run on the PCR reads, TCRdb lists one record per CDR3 protein. Of more than 500,000 distinct CDR3 sequences detected, roughly 34% appear once; the ten largest clones hold 6%. This chain connects TRBV10-3 to TRBJ2-5; D perhaps matches TRBD1 (6 bases). The J call may be wrong; the DNA end is better matched by TRBJ2-7. The sequence was collected from a girl between 2 and 17 years old with multiple sclerosis. Sample: blood. The CDR3 coding sequence is TGTGCCATCAGTGAGGGGACACTCGAGCAGTACTTC. Translated, it gives CAISEGTLEQYF.